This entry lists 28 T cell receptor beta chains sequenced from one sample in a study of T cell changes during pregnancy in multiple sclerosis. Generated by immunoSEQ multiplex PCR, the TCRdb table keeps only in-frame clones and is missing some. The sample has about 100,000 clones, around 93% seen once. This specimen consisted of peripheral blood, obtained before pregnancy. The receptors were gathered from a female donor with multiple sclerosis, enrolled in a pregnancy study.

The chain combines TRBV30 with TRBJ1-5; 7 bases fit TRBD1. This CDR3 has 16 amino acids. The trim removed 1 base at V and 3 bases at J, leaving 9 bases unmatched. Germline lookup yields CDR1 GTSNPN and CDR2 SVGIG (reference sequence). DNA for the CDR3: TGTGCCTGGAGTGGGAGTCCGACAGGGCACAATCAGCCCCAGCATTTT. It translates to CAWSGSPTGHNQPQHF.

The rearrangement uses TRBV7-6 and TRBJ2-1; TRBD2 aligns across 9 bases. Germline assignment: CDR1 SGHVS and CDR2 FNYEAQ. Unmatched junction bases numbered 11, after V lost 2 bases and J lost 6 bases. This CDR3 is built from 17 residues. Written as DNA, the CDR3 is TGTGCCAGCAGCTTAACCCCAGCTAGCGGGAAATTCAATGAGCAGTTCTTC. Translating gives CASSLTPASGKFNEQFF.

CDR3 residues: CASTVVGTGALSNQPQHF. CDR3 nucleotides: TGTGCCAGCACCGTGGTGGGGACAGGGGCTCTTAGCAATCAGCCCCAGCATTTT. The V gene is TRBV11-3, the J gene TRBJ1-5; TRBD1 agrees at 10 bases. Germline CDR1 is SGHNT and CDR2 is YENEEA. The CDR3 loop spans 18 amino acids. V lost 7 bases and J lost 0; bases outside the gene matches: 12.

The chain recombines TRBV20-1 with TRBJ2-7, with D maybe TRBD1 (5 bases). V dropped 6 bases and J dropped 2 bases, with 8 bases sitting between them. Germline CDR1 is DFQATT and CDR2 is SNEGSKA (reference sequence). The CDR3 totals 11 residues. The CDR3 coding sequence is TGCAGTGCAGACAGAACCTACGAGCAGTACTTC. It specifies CSADRTYEQYF.

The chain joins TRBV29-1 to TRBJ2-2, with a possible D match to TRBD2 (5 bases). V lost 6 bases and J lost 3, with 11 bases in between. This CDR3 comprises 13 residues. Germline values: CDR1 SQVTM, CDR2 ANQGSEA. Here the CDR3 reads CSVQSGYTGELFF. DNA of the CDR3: TGCAGCGTCCAGTCGGGGTACACCGGGGAGCTGTTTTTT.

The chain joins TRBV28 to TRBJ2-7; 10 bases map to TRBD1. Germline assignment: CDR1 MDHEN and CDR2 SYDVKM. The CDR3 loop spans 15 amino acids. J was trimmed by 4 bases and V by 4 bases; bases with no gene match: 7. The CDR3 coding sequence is TGTGCCAGCAGTTCATCTTGGACAGGGGGATACGAGCAGTACTTC. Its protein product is CASSSSWTGGYEQYF.

CDR3 amino acids: CAIKPSSGSFSGANVLTF. The CDR3 nucleotides read TGTGCCATCAAACCATCTAGCGGGTCTTTCTCTGGGGCCAACGTCCTGACTTTC. The rearrangement joins TRBV10-3 to TRBJ2-6; 8 bases map to TRBD2. The CDR3 runs to 18 residues. Germline CDR1 is ENHRY and CDR2 is SYGVKD. The V gene end was trimmed by 7 bases and the J gene end by 0 bases; junction bases not matched to a gene: 11.

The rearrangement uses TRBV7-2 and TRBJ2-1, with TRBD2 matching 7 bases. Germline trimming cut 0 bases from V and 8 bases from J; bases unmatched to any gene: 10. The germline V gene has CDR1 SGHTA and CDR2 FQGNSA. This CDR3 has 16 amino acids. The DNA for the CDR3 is TGTGCCAGCAGCTTAGCGGGAGGGATTCGTAGGGATGAGCAGTTCTTC. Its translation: CASSLAGGIRRDEQFF.

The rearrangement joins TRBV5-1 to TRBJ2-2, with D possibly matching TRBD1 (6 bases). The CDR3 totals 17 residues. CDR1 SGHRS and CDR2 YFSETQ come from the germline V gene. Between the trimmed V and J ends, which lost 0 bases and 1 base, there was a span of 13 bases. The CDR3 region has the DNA TGCGCCAGCAGCTTGGGGCCAGGGGATGTGAACACCGGGGAGCTGTTTTTT. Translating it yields CASSLGPGDVNTGELFF.

CDR3 in DNA: TGTGCCAGCAGTTTATTTGCAGGGGCCTACGAGCAGTACTTC. Protein product: CASSLFAGAYEQYF. The V call is TRBV28, the J call TRBJ2-7; D perhaps matches TRBD1 (6 bases). The V gene's germline CDR1 is MDHEN and CDR2 SYDVKM. CDR3 length: 14 residues. V dropped 1 base and J dropped 2 bases, with 9 bases sitting between them. Using reference TRBV28 and TRBJ2-7 for the parts outside the CDR3, the full variable domain is DVKVTQSSRYLVKRTGEKVFLECVQDMDHENMFWYRQDPGLGLRLIYFSYDVKMKEKGDIPEGYSVSREKKERFSLILESASTNQTSMYLCASSLFAGAYEQYFGPGTRLTVT.

Written as DNA, the CDR3 is TGCGCCAGCAACCTCGAGGGCACTGAAGCTTTCTTT. As protein: CASNLEGTEAFF. V gene TRBV5-1 combines with J gene TRBJ1-1; unclear D gene. This CDR3 is built from 12 residues. V lost 6 bases, J lost 4 bases, and 10 bases lay in between. CDR1 is SGHRS, CDR2 YFSETQ, per germline.

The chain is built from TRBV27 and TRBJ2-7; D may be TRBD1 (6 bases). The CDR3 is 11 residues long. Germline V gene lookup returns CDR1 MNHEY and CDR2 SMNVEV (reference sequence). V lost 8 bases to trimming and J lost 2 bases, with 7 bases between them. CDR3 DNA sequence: TGTGCCAGCGGACAGCCCTACGAGCAGTACTTC. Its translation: CASGQPYEQYF.

This CDR3 is CASSFSPPGFYEQYF. CDR3 DNA sequence: TGTGCCAGCAGTTTCTCCCCCCCAGGTTTCTACGAGCAGTACTTC. V usage is TRBV27 and J usage is TRBJ2-7; no definite D call. The CDR3 is 15 amino acids. Per germline, CDR1 MNHEY and CDR2 SMNVEV (reference sequence). Trimming removed 3 bases from V and 3 bases from J, with 15 bases in between.

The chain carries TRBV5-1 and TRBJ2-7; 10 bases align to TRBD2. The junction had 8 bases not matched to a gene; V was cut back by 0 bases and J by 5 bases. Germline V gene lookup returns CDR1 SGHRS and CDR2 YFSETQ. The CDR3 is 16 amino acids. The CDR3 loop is CASSLGLAGVGDEQYF. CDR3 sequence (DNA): TGCGCCAGCAGCTTGGGGCTAGCGGGAGTAGGCGACGAGCAGTACTTC.

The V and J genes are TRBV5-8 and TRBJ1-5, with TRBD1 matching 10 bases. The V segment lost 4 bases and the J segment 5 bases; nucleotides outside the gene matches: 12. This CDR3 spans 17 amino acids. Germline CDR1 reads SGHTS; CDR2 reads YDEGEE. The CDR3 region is CASSPPLGTGAHQPQHF. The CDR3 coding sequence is TGTGCCAGCAGCCCCCCCCTCGGGACAGGGGCCCATCAGCCCCAGCATTTT.

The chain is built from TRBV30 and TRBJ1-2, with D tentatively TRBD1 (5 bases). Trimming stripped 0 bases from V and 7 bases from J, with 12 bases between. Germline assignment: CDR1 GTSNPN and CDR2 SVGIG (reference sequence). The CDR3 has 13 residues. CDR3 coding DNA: TGTGCCTGGAGTGTTAGAGTAAGGGGTGGCTACACCTTC. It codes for CAWSVRVRGGYTF.

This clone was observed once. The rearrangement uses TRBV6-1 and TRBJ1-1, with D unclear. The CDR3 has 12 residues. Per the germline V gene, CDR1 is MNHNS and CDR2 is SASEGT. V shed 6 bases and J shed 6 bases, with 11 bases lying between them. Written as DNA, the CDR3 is TGTGCCAGCAGGTCTTGGAGCGCTGAAGCTTTCTTT. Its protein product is CASRSWSAEAFF.

CDR3 region: CASSIVASGGSYEQYF. The CDR3 nucleotides read TGTGCCAGTAGTATAGTGGCTAGCGGGGGATCCTACGAGCAGTACTTC. The chain links TRBV19 to TRBJ2-7, with 10 bases identical to TRBD2. Germline lookup yields CDR1 LNHDA and CDR2 SQIVND (reference sequence). The V and J ends lost 1 base and 1 base, in that order; junction bases with no gene match: 4. The CDR3 is 16 amino acids.

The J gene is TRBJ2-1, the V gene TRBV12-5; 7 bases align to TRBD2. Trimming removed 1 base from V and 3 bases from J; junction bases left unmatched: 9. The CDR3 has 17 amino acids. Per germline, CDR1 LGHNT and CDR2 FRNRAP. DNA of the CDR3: TGTGCTAGTGGTTTGGACCCCGGACTAGTATACTACAATGAGCAGTTCTTC. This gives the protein CASGLDPGLVYYNEQFF.

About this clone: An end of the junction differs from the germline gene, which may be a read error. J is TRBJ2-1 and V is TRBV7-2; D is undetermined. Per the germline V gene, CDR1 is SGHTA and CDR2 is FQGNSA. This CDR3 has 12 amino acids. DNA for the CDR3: TGTGCCAGCAGCTTAGATGTGACTTCTTATATCTTC. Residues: CASSLDVTSYIF.

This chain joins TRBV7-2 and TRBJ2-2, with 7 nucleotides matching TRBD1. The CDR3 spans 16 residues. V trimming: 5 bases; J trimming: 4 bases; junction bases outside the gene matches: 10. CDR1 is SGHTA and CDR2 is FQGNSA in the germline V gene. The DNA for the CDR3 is TGTGCCAGCAGCCAACCGACAGGGTGGAGCACCGGGGAGCTGTTTTTT. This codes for CASSQPTGWSTGELFF.

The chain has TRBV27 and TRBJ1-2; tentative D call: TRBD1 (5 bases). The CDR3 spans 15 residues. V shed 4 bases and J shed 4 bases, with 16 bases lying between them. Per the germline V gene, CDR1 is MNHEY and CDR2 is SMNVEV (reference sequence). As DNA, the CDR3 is TGTGCCAGCAGTTCCCTCGACAGACTTCTCTATGGCTACACCTTC. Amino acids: CASSSLDRLLYGYTF.

DNA for the CDR3: TGTGCCAGCAGCAAATTTCAAGAGACCCAGTACTTC. As protein: CASSKFQETQYF. The genes are TRBV28 and TRBJ2-5; D is undetermined. Trimming removed 6 bases at V and 2 bases at J, with 7 bases between. The CDR3 loop spans 12 amino acids. CDR1 and CDR2 (germline): MDHEN, SYDVKM.

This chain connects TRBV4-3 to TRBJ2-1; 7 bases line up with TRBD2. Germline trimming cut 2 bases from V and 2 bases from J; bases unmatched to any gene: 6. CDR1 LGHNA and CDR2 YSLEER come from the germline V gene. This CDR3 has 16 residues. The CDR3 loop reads CASSQFSGRAYNEQFF. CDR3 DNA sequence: TGCGCCAGCAGCCAATTTTCGGGGAGGGCCTACAATGAGCAGTTCTTC.

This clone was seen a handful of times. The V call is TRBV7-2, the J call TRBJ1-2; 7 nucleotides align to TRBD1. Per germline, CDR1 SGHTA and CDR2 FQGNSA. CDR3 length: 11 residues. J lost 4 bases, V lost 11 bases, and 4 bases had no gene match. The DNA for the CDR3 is TGTGCCGGCCGGGACAGCTATGGCTACACCTTC. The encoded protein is CAGRDSYGYTF.

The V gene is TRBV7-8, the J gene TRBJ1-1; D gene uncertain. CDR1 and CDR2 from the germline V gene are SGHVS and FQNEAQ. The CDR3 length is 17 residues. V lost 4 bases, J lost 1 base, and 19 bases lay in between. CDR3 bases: TGTGCCAGCAGCTCCCTACACGAGGTGTCGACGAACACTGAAGCTTTCTTT. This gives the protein CASSSLHEVSTNTEAFF.

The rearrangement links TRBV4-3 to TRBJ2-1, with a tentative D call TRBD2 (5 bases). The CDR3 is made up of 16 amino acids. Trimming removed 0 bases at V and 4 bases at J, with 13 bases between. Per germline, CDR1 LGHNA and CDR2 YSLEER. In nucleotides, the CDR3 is TGCGCCAGCAGCCAAGACACCGGACTGGATTACAATGAGCAGTTCTTC. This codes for CASSQDTGLDYNEQFF.

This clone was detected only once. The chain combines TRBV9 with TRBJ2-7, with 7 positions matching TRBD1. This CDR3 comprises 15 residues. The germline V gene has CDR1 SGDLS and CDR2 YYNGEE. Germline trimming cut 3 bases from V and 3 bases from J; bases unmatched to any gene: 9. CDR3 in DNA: TGTGCCAGCAGCGCACAGGGGTCGAGTCGCTACGAGCAGTACTTC. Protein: CASSAQGSSRYEQYF. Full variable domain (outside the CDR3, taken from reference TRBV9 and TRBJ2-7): DSGVTQTPKHLITATGQRVTLRCSPRSGDLSVYWYQQSLDQGLQFLIQYYNGEERAKGNILERFSAQQFPDLHSELNLSSLELGDSALYFCASSAQGSSRYEQYFGPGTRLTVT.